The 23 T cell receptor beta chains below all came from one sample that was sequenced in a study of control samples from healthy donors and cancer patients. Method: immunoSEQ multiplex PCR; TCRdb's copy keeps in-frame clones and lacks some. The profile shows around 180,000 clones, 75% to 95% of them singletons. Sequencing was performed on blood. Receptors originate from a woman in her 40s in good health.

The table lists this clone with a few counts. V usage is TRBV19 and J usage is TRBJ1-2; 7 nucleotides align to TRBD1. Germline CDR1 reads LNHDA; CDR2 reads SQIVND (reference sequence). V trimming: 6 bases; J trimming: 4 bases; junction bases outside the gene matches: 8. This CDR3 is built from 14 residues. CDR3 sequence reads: CASRRTGEGYGYTF. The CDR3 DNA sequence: TGTGCCAGTAGGAGGACAGGCGAAGGCTATGGCTACACCTTC.

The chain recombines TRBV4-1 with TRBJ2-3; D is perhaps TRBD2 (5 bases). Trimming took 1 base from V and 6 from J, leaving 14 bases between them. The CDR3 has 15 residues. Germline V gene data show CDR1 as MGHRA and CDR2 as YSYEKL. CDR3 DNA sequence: TGCGCCAGCAGCCAAGGCGGTGCACAGCGGGATACGCAGTATTTT. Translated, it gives CASSQGGAQRDTQYF.

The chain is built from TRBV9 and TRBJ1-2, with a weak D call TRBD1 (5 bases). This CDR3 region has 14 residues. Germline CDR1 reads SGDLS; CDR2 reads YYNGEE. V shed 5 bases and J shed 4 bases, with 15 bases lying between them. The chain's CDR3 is CASRGDRSGYGYTF. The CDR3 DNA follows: TGTGCCAGCAGGGGGGATAGGTCGGGCTATGGCTACACCTTC.

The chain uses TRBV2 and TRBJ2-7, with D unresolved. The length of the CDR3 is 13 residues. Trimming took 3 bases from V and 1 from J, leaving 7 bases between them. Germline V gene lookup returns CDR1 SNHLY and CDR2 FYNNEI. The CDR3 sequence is CASSEGSSYEQYF. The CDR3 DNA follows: TGTGCCAGCAGTGAGGGAAGTTCCTACGAGCAGTACTTC.

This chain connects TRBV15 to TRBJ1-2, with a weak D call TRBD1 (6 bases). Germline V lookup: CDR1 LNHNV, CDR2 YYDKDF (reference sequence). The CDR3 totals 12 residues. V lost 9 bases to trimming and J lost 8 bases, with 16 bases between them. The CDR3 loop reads CATTGGGLGYTF. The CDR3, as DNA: TGTGCCACAACCGGGGGGGGGCTCGGCTACACCTTC.

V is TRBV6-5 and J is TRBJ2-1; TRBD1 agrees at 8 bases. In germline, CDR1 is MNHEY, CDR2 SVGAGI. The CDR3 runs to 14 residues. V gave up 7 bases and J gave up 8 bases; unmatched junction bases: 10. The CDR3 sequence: CASNLAQGADEQFF. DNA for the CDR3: TGTGCCAGCAATTTGGCCCAGGGGGCAGATGAGCAGTTCTTC.

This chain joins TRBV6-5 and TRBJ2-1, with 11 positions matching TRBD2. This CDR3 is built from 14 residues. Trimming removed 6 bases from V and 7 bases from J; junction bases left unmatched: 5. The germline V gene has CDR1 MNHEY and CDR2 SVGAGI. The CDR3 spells CASRIAGGRNEQFF. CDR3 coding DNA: TGTGCCAGCAGGATAGCGGGGGGGAGGAATGAGCAGTTCTTC.

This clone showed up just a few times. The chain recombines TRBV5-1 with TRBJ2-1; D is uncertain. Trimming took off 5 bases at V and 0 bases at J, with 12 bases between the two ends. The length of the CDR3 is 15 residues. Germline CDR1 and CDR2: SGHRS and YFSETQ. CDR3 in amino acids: CASRSDPSSYNEQFF. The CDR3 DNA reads TGCGCCAGCAGATCTGACCCAAGCTCCTACAATGAGCAGTTCTTC.

The CDR3, as DNA: TGTGCCAGCAGCTCGGACCATTACGAGCAGTACTTC. Protein product: CASSSDHYEQYF. The V and J genes are TRBV7-9 and TRBJ2-7; no firm D call. This CDR3 is built from 12 residues. V gave up 4 bases and J gave up 4 bases, with 8 bases separating them. Looked up from germline, CDR1 is SEHNR and CDR2 is FQNEAQ (reference sequence).

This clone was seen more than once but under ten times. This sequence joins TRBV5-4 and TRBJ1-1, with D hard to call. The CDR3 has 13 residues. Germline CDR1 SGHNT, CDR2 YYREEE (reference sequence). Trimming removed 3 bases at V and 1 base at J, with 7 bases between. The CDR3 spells CASSSRENTEAFF. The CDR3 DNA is TGTGCCAGCAGCTCTCGAGAGAACACTGAAGCTTTCTTT.

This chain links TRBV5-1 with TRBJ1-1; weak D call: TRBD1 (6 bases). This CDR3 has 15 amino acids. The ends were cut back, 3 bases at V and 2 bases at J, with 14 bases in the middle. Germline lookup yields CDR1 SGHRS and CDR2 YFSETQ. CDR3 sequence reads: CASSSATGFNTEAFF. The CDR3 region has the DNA TGCGCCAGCAGCTCCGCCACAGGGTTTAACACTGAAGCTTTCTTT. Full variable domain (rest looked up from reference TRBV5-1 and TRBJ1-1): KAGVTQTPRYLIKTRGQQVTLSCSPISGHRSVSWYQQTPGQGLQFLFEYFSETQRNKGNFPGRFSGRQFSNSRSEMNVSTLELGDSALYLCASSSATGFNTEAFFGQGTRLTVV.

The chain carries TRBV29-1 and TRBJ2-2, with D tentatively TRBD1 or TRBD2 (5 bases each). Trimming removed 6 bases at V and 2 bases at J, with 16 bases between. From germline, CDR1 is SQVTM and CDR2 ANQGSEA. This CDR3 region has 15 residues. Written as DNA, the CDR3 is TGCAGCGTGACGGCAGGGACGTATAACACCGGGGAGCTGTTTTTT. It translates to CSVTAGTYNTGELFF.

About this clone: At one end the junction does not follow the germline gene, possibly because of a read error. CDR3 loop: CASSFDFDRIIVF. The CDR3 region has the DNA TGTGCCAGCAGCTTCGATTTCGACCGTATAATCGTCTTC. J is TRBJ2-1 and V is TRBV11-2; D is ambiguous. CDR1 is SGHAT and CDR2 is FQNNGV in the germline V gene. The CDR3 runs to 13 residues.

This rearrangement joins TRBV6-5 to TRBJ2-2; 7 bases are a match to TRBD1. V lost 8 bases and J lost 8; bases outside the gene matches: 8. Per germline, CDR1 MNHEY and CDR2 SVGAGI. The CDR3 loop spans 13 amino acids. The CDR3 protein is CASLLGGLGELFF. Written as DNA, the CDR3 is TGTGCCAGCCTTCTAGGGGGCCTAGGGGAGCTGTTTTTT.

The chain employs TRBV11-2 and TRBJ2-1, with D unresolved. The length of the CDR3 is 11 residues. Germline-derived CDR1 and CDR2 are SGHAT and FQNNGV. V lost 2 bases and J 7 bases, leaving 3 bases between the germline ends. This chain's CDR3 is CASSLFNEQFF. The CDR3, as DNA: TGTGCCAGCAGCTTATTTAATGAGCAGTTCTTC.

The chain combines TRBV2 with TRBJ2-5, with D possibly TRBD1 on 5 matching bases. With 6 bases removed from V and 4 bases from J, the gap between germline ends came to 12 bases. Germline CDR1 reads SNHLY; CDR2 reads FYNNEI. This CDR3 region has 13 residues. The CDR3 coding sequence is TGTGCCAGCAGCCTAGGGGATGCAGAGACCCAGTACTTC. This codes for CASSLGDAETQYF. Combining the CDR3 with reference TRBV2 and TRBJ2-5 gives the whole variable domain EPEVTQTPSHQVTQMGQEVILRCVPISNHLYFYWYRQILGQKVEFLVSFYNNEISEKSEIFDDQFSVERPDGSNFTLKIRSTKLEDSAMYFCASSLGDAETQYFGPGTRLLVL.

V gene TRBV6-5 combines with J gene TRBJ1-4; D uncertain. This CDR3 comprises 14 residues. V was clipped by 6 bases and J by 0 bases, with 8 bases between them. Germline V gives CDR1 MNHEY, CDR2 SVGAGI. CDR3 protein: CASRQTATNEKLFF. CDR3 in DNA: TGTGCCAGCAGACAGACGGCAACTAATGAAAAACTGTTTTTT.

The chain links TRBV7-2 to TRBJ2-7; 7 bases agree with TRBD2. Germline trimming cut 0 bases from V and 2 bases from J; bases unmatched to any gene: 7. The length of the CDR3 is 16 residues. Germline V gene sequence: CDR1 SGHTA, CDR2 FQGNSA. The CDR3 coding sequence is TGTGCCAGCAGCTTAGCCGACGGGGGGTCAACCTACGAGCAGTACTTC. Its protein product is CASSLADGGSTYEQYF.

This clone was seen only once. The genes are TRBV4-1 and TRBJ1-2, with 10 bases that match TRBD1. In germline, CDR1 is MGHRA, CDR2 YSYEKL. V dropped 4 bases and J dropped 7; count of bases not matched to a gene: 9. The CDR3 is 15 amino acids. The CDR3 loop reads CASSRAGTGAGGYTF. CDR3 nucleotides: TGCGCCAGCAGCCGAGCCGGGACAGGGGCAGGTGGCTACACCTTC.

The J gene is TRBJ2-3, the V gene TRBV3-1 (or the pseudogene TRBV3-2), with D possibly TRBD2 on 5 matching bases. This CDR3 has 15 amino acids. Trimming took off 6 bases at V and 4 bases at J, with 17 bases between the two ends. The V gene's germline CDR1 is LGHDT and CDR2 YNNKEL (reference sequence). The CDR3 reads CASRDAGRGPDTQYF. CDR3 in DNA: TGTGCCAGCAGAGATGCGGGTCGTGGGCCAGATACGCAGTATTTT.

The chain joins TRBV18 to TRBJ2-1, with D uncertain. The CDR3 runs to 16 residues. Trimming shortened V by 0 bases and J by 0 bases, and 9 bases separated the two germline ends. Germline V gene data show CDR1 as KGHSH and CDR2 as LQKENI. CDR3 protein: CASSPPVKPSYNEQFF. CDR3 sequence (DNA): TGTGCCAGCTCACCACCAGTGAAACCCTCCTACAATGAGCAGTTCTTC. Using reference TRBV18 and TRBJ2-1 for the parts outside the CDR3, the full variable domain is NAGVMQNPRHLVRRRGQEARLRCSPMKGHSHVYWYRQLPEEGLKFMVYLQKENIIDESGMPKERFSAEFPKEGPSILRIQQVVRGDSAAYFCASSPPVKPSYNEQFFGPGTRLTVL.

CDR3 region: CASSPLPGLAADPQETQYF. CDR3 nucleotides: TGTGCCAGCAGCCCACTTCCGGGACTAGCGGCAGACCCTCAAGAGACCCAGTACTTC. This sequence joins TRBV4-2 and TRBJ2-5; 11 nucleotides agree with TRBD2. This CDR3 is built from 19 residues. Germline V gene lookup returns CDR1 LGHNA and CDR2 YNFKEQ. V was clipped by 4 bases and J by 2 bases; unmatched bases: 15.

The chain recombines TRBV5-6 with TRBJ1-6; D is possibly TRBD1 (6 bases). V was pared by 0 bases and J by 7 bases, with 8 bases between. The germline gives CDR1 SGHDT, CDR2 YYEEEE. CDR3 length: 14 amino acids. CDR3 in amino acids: CASSLETGNSPLHF. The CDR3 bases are TGTGCCAGCAGCTTGGAAACAGGGAATTCACCCCTCCACTTT.